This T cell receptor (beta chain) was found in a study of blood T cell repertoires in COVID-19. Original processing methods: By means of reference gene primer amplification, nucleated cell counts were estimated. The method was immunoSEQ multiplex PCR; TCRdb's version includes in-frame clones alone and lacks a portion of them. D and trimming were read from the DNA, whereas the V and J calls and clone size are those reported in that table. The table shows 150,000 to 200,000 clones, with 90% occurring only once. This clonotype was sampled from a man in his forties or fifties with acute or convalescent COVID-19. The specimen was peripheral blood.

The CDR3 coding sequence is TGTGCCAGCGGACTAGCGGGAGGCGGGGAGCTGTTTTTT. As protein: CASGLAGGGELFF. The V call is TRBV27, the J call TRBJ2-2; 14 positions match TRBD2. This CDR3 comprises 13 residues. The germline gives CDR1 MNHEY, CDR2 SMNVEV (reference sequence). With V trimmed by 8 bases and J by 7 bases, 0 bases remained unmatched.